This paragraph reports one T cell receptor beta chain. No cognate antigen has been identified for it. This sample is drawn from a study of cytomegalovirus exposure and HLA in healthy donors (dated by TCRdb to about 2017). In the study overall: An earlier analysis of several hundred of the donors reported 250 to 300 Gb of sequence data and around 120 million unique TCR beta sequences from roughly 200 million T cells. HLA typing covered class I and class II loci at four-digit resolution. A separate validation cohort of over 95 different subjects was used in addition to the roughly 700-subject first cohort. The aim of the study was to test whether cataloging public T cell receptors could identify signatures of past pathogen exposure. Rather than drawing on any new phenotypic data, the later analysis identified candidate immune exposures from TCR beta sequences and the way those sequences occurred across donors. Donor age, sex, ethnicity and CMV serostatus were collected together with the repertoire data. Of the roughly 400 genotyped donors, 65% to 90% fell in the genetic ancestry cluster associated with self-reported Caucasian donors. A later genetic analysis took genome-wide SNP genotypes for about three fifths of the 666 donors and used that subset as a discovery cohort. A later analysis re-analyzed previously published TCR beta repertoires from 600 to 850 donors and added high-resolution HLA genotyping to study TCR occurrence patterns. Using immunosequencing, the study profiled T cell repertoires from around 670 subjects and related those repertoires to cytomegalovirus serostatus. Approximately 310 gigabases of sequencing data and roughly 90 million unique TCR sequences were included in an early release covering under 650 HLA-typed donors. All discovery cohort repertoires had been generated on a single sequencing platform. Roughly five DR-DQ haplotypes were treated as single units for association and clustering because of strong linkage in the cohort. The number of donors typed differed by locus, with 629-630 for A, B, C, DRB1 and DQB1, around 560 for DQA1, some 570 for DPA1, and around 430 for DPB1. To decide whether each TCR beta V gene segment behaved as functional or pseudogenic, an earlier analysis of nearly 600 of the donors relied on high-throughput TCR beta sequencing. Among a few hundred genotyped donors of the cohort, an average of about 240,000 unique TCR beta nucleotide sequences were sequenced per donor, around a sixth of them non-productive. High-throughput TCR immunosequencing, statistical association of individual TCRs with disease status, and machine learning were combined to predict cytomegalovirus infection status.

The CDR3 spans 15 residues, from the cysteine through the phenylalanine. The only DNA kept is the CDR3, 45 bases in frame from the first base. Sequences SGDLS (CDR1) and YYNGEE (CDR2) are obtained from the germline V gene. A distance of 14 bases separates the germline ends of V and J, which lose 0 bases and 5 bases respectively. Broad study findings and their caveats: The only immune exposure information available for the cohort was CMV serostatus. At a false discovery rate of 0.05, a later analysis linked about 16,000 TCR beta sequences to specific HLA alleles. In both the original and validation cohorts, the classifier was reported to diagnose cytomegalovirus status with high specificity and sensitivity. Across donors, most TCR sequences were observed very rarely, whereas some public TCRs were present in many individuals. A further reported finding was that TCR beta sequences accurately predicted the HLA-A and HLA-B alleles for most subjects in the first cohort. Roughly uniform sequencing depth across donors was assumed in presence/absence analyses, although this assumption may not hold. The sequencing pipeline was judged likely to have produced a cluster of highly shared sequence variants as a technical artifact. When HLA alleles, especially DR and DQ, strongly co-occurred, TCR associations were difficult to assign to individual alleles. In an earlier analysis of 587 of the donors, most TCR beta V segments appeared in productive rearrangements about 87% or about 30% of the time, broadly matching IMGT annotations. According to a later genetic analysis, donors in an Asian-associated ancestry cluster had fewer N-insertions in productive TCRs than the approximately 700-donor mean. The cohort was sequenced for TCR beta chains only, and without alpha or paired-chain data the features that could be detected were limited. Linkage disequilibrium might explain the correlated functional status among segregating V segments, but an unknown experimental factor could not be excluded. A later analysis found that most CMV-associated TCR beta chains appeared HLA-restricted, with HLA associations seemingly driven largely by CMV exposure. It was suggested by the authors that the approach could potentially be generalized to other disease states and immunological phenotypes. Several of the top co-occurrence clusters appeared to be linked to parvovirus B19, influenza, CMV and Epstein-Barr virus, according to a later analysis. An association between a missense DCLRE1C variant and V-gene and J-gene trimming of TCR beta chains was found in a later genetic analysis and replicated in an independent cohort. A later analysis found that HLA-associated TCR beta chains were more clonally expanded and had lower generation probabilities than equally common non-associated chains. Because HLA typing was unavailable for some donors at each locus, only the typed subset was used in association tests. Because the 87-base-pair reads could not distinguish some IMGT-functional V segments, including TRBV6-2 and TRBV6-3, those segments were excluded. Three of the identified cytomegalovirus-associated TCR beta chains were confirmed in vitro to be specific for cytomegalovirus antigens. The study listed 164 TCR beta chains as associated with cytomegalovirus. About 17 rarely observed V segments, including chromosome 9 orphons, were excluded from the earlier analysis of some 590 of the donors because counts were too low. In a later analysis, the rate of TCR association differed among HLA loci, with DRB1 alleles having the most associated TCRs and HLA-C alleles having the fewest.

Library preparation employed the immunoSEQ multiplex PCR assay. For the multiplex PCR, a mixture combining 60 forward primers for TCR Vbeta segments and 13 reverse primers for TCR Jbeta segments was used. The CDR3 region of rearranged TCR beta genes was amplified from genomic DNA with a multiplex PCR assay. The amplified TCR beta libraries were sequenced on the Illumina HiSeq System as 87-base-pair reads. Concerning the study's data processing: A later analysis counted tens of millions of unique TCR beta chains across the 500 to 850 repertoires, and around 9.9 million of these chains were shared by at least two donors. Raw reads were error-corrected and collapsed into unique sequences with a nearest-neighbor algorithm that merged closely related sequences to remove PCR and sequencing errors. Alignment of CDR3 sequences to IMGT reference sequences was used to assign V, D and J gene segments. Each retained sequence needed at least a six-nucleotide match to both a V gene segment and a J gene segment. Rearrangements were called productive when the CDR3 lacked stop codons and stayed in frame with V and J; all others were non-productive. CDR3 was defined by IMGT convention, running from the second conserved V-encoded cysteine to the conserved J-encoded phenylalanine. In an earlier analysis of around 640 of the donors, sequences lacking an unambiguous match to a single V gene segment were excluded. In an earlier analysis of approximately 550 of the donors, V segments were called functional above 56.7% productive rearrangements and were called segregating when the between-donor standard deviation exceeded 5%. To diagnose cytomegalovirus status from the catalog of TCR beta chain sequences, a statistical classification framework was built. A later analysis assigned V and J genes by comparing TCR nucleotide sequences with IMGT/GENE-DB human TR gene sequences. A later analysis assigned CDR3 sequences and most-parsimonious VDJ recombination scenarios with the TCRdist pipeline. In a later analysis, each TCR beta chain was defined by its CDR3 amino acid sequence together with its V-gene family, and reads without a unique V-gene family were excluded. A later analysis removed 592 highly shared, low-generation-probability nucleotide sequences to deal with suspected cross-contamination and a sequencing artifact. A later analysis calculated a clonal expansion index for each public chain from normalized within-repertoire ranks of inferred template counts. In a later analysis, generation probabilities were computed with a VDJ recombination model fitted to out-of-frame rearrangements, and the resulting probabilities were checked against IGoR. In a later analysis, TCR-TCR, TCR-HLA and TCR-CMV co-occurrence was scored with hypergeometric tests, and a repertoire-size bias correction was applied to TCR pairs. To estimate false discovery rates, a later analysis permuted the HLA or CMV assignments 20 times. A later analysis grouped co-occurring TCRs with DBSCAN, adding TCRdist sequence similarity when clustering within HLA-allele-positive subsets. Repertoires with fewer than 30,000 or more than 120,000 public chains were left out of co-occurrence clustering, as were about 5 repertoires with anomalous nucleotide sharing. TCRdb provides this immuneACCESS table in a form limited to in-frame rearrangements. Some clones are lacking; in checked studies, under half of them reflect an unresolved V gene, and why the rest are absent is not known. The DNA gave D and trimming, while V, J and clone size come from that table. This sample's table carries under 75,000 clones. The ten most abundant clones make up roughly 2.3% of the sample.

The cohort consisted of 666 healthy bone marrow donors. At the time of sampling, all cohort members were nominally healthy, though unrecorded immune exposures were likely present. The donor was CMV seropositive and belonged to the group of 250 to 350 seropositive cohort members. Each donor provided a peripheral blood sample, and peripheral blood mononuclear cells were used for TCR beta sequencing. Genomic DNA extraction from the blood cell samples was performed with the Qiagen DNeasy Blood Extraction Kit. The chain is assembled from TRBV9 and TRBJ2-5; no D gene is confidently identified. Sequencing was done on a sample of PBMCs. The sequence came from a female donor in good health and CMV-seropositive. The bases read TGTGCCAGCAGCGTAGGCGTGCTGGTAACGGAGACCCAGTACTTC. This sequence encodes CASSVGVLVTETQYF.